This T cell receptor beta chain stems from a study of blood T cell repertoires in COVID-19. TCRdb keeps only in-frame clones here, not all; method: immunoSEQ multiplex PCR. The data contain approximately 68,000 clones, 70% to 90% of them singletons. This TCR came from a man in his 70s with active or convalescent COVID-19. The specimen was peripheral blood.

The CDR3 nucleotides are TGTGCCAGCACCCGTAGCGGGGTAAGGGAGACCCAGTACTTC. Amino acids: CASTRSGVRETQYF. V usage is TRBV25-1 and J usage is TRBJ2-5; TRBD2 matches at 8 bases. Per germline, CDR1 MGHDK and CDR2 SYGVNS. CDR3 length: 14 amino acids. The trim removed 7 bases at V and 5 bases at J, leaving 9 bases unmatched.